These 14 T cell receptor beta chains were all obtained from the same sample, sequenced in a study of T cell repertoires in cytomegalovirus infection. TCRdb re-called the reads through MiXCR, storing one row per CDR3 protein. The sample holds a few hundred thousand distinct CDR3 sequences, 15% to 20% seen once. Sequenced input: CD8+ T cells from PBMCs. The receptors here all came from a human donor in good health (CMV status not recorded). Some clones in this sample may be carry-over from other donors' samples.

This clonotype came up a few times. The chain employs TRBV3-1 and TRBJ1-4, with D uncertain. Germline CDR1 is LGHDT and CDR2 is YNNKEL (reference sequence). V lost 1 base and J lost 2, with 17 bases in between. The CDR3 runs 18 residues. The CDR3 DNA reads TGTGCCAGCAGCCAAGTCCCCACCGTCCCAGCGACTAATGAAAAACTGTTTTTT. Encoded protein: CASSQVPTVPATNEKLFF.

This clonotype has a count of ten or more. CDR3 amino acids: CATTREAGKYGYTF. The CDR3 DNA reads TGTGCCACCACGCGCGAGGCGGGAAAGTATGGCTACACCTTC. The chain has TRBV7-8 and TRBJ1-2; D is uncertain. V was pared by 10 bases and J by 5 bases, with 20 bases between. CDR3 length: 14 residues. Germline assignment: CDR1 SGHVS and CDR2 FQNEAQ.

This clonotype has ten or more counts. The chain has TRBV12-3 or TRBV12-4 and TRBJ1-2; the match to TRBD1 covers 9 bases. This CDR3 is built from 17 residues. Losses at the gene ends were 5 bases for V and 2 bases for J; bases not matched to a gene: 12. As DNA, the CDR3 is TGTGCCAGCAGTCTGCTACAGGGGGCAGTGGGGAACTATGGCTACACCTTC. Amino acid sequence: CASSLLQGAVGNYGYTF.

This chain links TRBV6-2 or TRBV6-3 with TRBJ2-1; the D gene is possibly TRBD2 (6 bases). Trimming left V 4 bases short and J 6 bases short, with 13 bases between. The CDR3 sequence is 14 residues long. Germline V gives CDR1 MNHEY, CDR2 SVGEGT. The CDR3 spells CASSSFRLGNEQFF. The CDR3 nucleotides are TGTGCCAGCAGTTCCTTTCGACTAGGCAATGAGCAGTTCTTC.

This clonotype was seen more than once but under ten times. The chain carries TRBV6-2 or TRBV6-3 and TRBJ1-2, with D tentatively TRBD1 (6 bases). Trimming left V 11 bases short and J 4 bases short, with 14 bases between. The CDR3 loop spans 12 amino acids. Germline CDR1 is MNHEY and CDR2 is SVGEGT. This CDR3 is CASRTVTYGYTF. DNA of the CDR3: TGTGCCTCCCGGACAGTCACCTATGGCTACACCTTC.

This clonotype was detected ten times or more. V usage is TRBV11-2 and J usage is TRBJ1-4; a weak D match, TRBD1 (6 bases). The CDR3 extends over 15 amino acids. V lost 1 base to trimming and J lost 5 bases, with 11 bases between them. The V gene's germline CDR1 is SGHAT and CDR2 FQNNGV. The CDR3 is CASSLGGGRNEKLFF. Written as DNA, the CDR3 is TGTGCCAGCAGCTTAGGAGGGGGGAGAAATGAAAAACTGTTTTTT.

The V and J genes are TRBV2 and TRBJ2-5; the match to TRBD2 covers 14 bases. V trimming: 6 bases; J trimming: 4 bases; junction bases outside the gene matches: 7. Germline CDR1 and CDR2: SNHLY and FYNNEI. This CDR3 contains 16 residues. CDR3 bases: TGTGCCAGCAGCACCCTGACTAGCGGGGGGGCAGAGACCCAGTACTTC. Translating gives CASSTLTSGGAETQYF.

This clonotype was observed a few times. In DNA, the CDR3 is TGCAGCGCACGGGGGAGACAGGGGACAAGCGGGGGCCCCTTTGAGCAGTTCTTC. Protein product: CSARGRQGTSGGPFEQFF. The chain uses TRBV29-1 and TRBJ2-1; possibly TRBD1 or TRBD2 for D (8 bases each). Germline loops: CDR1 SQVTM, CDR2 ANQGSEA. V gave up 7 bases and J gave up 9 bases, with 34 bases separating them. The length of the CDR3 is 18 residues.

J is TRBJ2-3 and V is TRBV29-1, with 7 positions matching TRBD2. Germline CDR1 is SQVTM and CDR2 is ANQGSEA. The ends lost 5 bases at V and 5 bases at J; junction bases unmatched: 16. The CDR3 is made up of 16 amino acids. The CDR3 loop is CSVKLNLAVLEDTQYF. The CDR3, as DNA: TGCAGCGTTAAGTTAAACCTAGCGGTCCTCGAAGATACGCAGTATTTT.

The chain has TRBV15 and TRBJ2-1; 7 bases agree with TRBD1. The CDR3 sequence is 15 residues long. The germline CDR1 and CDR2 sequences are LNHNV and YYDKDF (reference sequence). Unmatched junction bases numbered 3, after V lost 3 bases and J lost 1 base. CDR3 DNA: TGTGCCACCAGCAGGGACAGGCGGTCCTACAATGAGCAGTTCTTC. It codes for CATSRDRRSYNEQFF.

The CDR3 coding sequence is TGTGCCAGCAGCCTTCAGGGGGCACCTGGCTACACCTTC. Translated, it gives CASSLQGAPGYTF. This chain connects TRBV6-6 to TRBJ1-2, with 8 bases fitting TRBD1. CDR1 is MNHNY and CDR2 is SVGAGI in the germline V gene (reference sequence). After removal of 6 bases from V and 7 bases from J, the junction contained 7 bases not matched to a gene. The CDR3 runs 13 residues.

Ten or more counts support this clonotype. The gene calls are TRBV6-4 and TRBJ2-3, with a weak D call TRBD2 (5 bases). Germline values: CDR1 MRHNA, CDR2 SNTAGT. The CDR3 extends over 15 amino acids. V lost 5 bases, J lost 6 bases, and 18 bases lay in between. The CDR3 sequence: CASSIDPGSRDTQYF. The CDR3 DNA is TGTGCCAGCAGTATAGATCCGGGGTCCCGGGATACGCAGTATTTT.

This clonotype has ten or more counts. The CDR3 coding sequence is TGTGCCAGCAGCATAAATTCGGGAGACGAGACCCAGTACTTC. This gives the protein CASSINSGDETQYF. V and J are TRBV9 and TRBJ2-5; the D gene is possibly TRBD2 (6 bases). Trimming left V 4 bases short and J 5 bases short, with 15 bases between. Germline V CDR1 and CDR2: SGDLS, YYNGEE. The CDR3 spans 14 residues.

The chain has TRBV4-1 and TRBJ2-1; TRBD2 agrees at 11 bases. With V trimmed by 0 bases and J by 6 bases, 4 bases remained unmatched. Per the germline V gene, CDR1 is MGHRA and CDR2 is YSYEKL. CDR3 length: 16 residues. The chain's CDR3 is CASSQDSGGVPNEQFF. Here the CDR3 DNA reads TGCGCCAGCAGCCAAGATAGCGGGGGGGTCCCCAATGAGCAGTTCTTC.